These 15 T cell receptor beta chains originate from one sample sequenced in a study of blood T cell repertoires in COVID-19. Clones were sequenced by immunoSEQ multiplex PCR, and TCRdb holds only the in-frame ones, with some missing. The sample lists about 300,000 clones; around 85% were seen once. Sequenced material: PBMCs or T cells enriched from blood (not recorded which). These receptors were collected from a woman between 45 and 65 years old who had recovered from COVID-19.

The V gene is TRBV11-3, the J gene TRBJ2-1, with 11 positions matching TRBD2. The CDR3 sequence is 16 residues long. The germline gives CDR1 SGHNT, CDR2 YENEEA. V shed 5 bases, J shed 8 bases, and the junction held 11 bases outside the gene matches. For the CDR3, the DNA is TGTGCCAGCAGCCCCGGGACTAGCGGCCGCTTAGATGAGCAGTTCTTC. Protein product: CASSPGTSGRLDEQFF.

J is TRBJ2-7 and V is TRBV19; TRBD1 might be the D (6 bases). The germline V gene encodes CDR1 LNHDA and CDR2 SQIVND (reference sequence). The CDR3 spans 15 residues. V was pared by 7 bases and J by 2 bases, with 18 bases between. The CDR3 here is CASTTNRAGPYEQYF. For the CDR3, the DNA is TGTGCCAGTACCACCAACAGGGCGGGCCCCTACGAGCAGTACTTC.

J is TRBJ2-5 and V is TRBV10-2, with 8 bases identical to TRBD1. The CDR3 contains 14 residues. V gave up 6 bases and J gave up 5 bases; unmatched junction bases: 8. Germline assignment: CDR1 WSHSY and CDR2 SAAADI. In nucleotides, the CDR3 is TGCGCCAGCAGGAGGACAGGGCTTTCGGAGACCCAGTACTTC. Protein sequence: CASRRTGLSETQYF.

This clone has only a few counts. The V gene is TRBV5-1, the J gene TRBJ2-6; 8 bases are a match to TRBD1. Germline V gives CDR1 SGHRS, CDR2 YFSETQ. The CDR3 spans 17 residues. Trimming took 5 bases from V and 0 from J; bases not matched to a gene: 7. CDR3 DNA: TGCGCCAGCAGTGAGACAGGGGCAGGCTCTGGGGCCAACGTCCTGACTTTC. This codes for CASSETGAGSGANVLTF.

Here the CDR3 reads CASSVYGSWETQYF. CDR3 in DNA: TGTGCCAGCAGCGTTTATGGGAGTTGGGAGACCCAGTACTTC. This chain uses TRBV9 with TRBJ2-5; D perhaps matches TRBD2 (5 bases). This CDR3 region has 14 residues. Germline V gene sequence: CDR1 SGDLS, CDR2 YYNGEE. V was cut by 2 bases and J by 5 bases, with 13 bases left in between.

The V and J genes are TRBV9 and TRBJ1-1; no definite D call. The V end lost 0 bases, the J end lost 4 bases, and 7 bases lay between the germline ends. The CDR3 runs to 13 residues. Germline CDR1 is SGDLS and CDR2 is YYNGEE. CDR3 DNA sequence: TGTGCCAGCAGCGTAGGAAGGAGCACTGAAGCTTTCTTT. Translation gives CASSVGRSTEAFF.

The rearrangement uses TRBV11-2 and TRBJ2-1; 7 bases map to TRBD1. V shed 6 bases and J 3 bases; nucleotides not matched to a gene: 14. This CDR3 is built from 17 residues. Germline CDR1 and CDR2: SGHAT and FQNNGV. CDR3 sequence reads: CASSSEGASSIYNEQFF. The DNA of the CDR3 is TGTGCCAGCAGTTCCGAGGGGGCTAGCAGCATCTACAATGAGCAGTTCTTC.

CDR3 sequence reads: CASSEAPGQGKFF. The CDR3 DNA reads as TGTGCCAGCAGTGAAGCGCCAGGACAGGGGAAGTTCTTC. This rearrangement joins TRBV6-1 to TRBJ2-1; 9 bases match TRBD1. Germline V lookup: CDR1 MNHNS, CDR2 SASEGT. The junction had 5 bases not matched to a gene; V was cut back by 0 bases and J by 14 bases. CDR3 length: 13 residues.

The chain couples TRBV6-1 to TRBJ1-3; D not certain. The CDR3 consists of 14 residues. Germline assignment: CDR1 MNHNS and CDR2 SASEGT. Between the trimmed V and J ends, which lost 1 base and 0 bases, there was a span of 4 bases. The CDR3 DNA reads as TGTGCCAGCAGTGAAGACAGCTCTGGAAACACCATATATTTT. Residues: CASSEDSSGNTIYF.

This rearrangement joins TRBV24-1 to TRBJ2-7; 7 nucleotides align to TRBD1. Germline V gene sequence: CDR1 KGHDR, CDR2 SFDVKD. The V segment lost 4 bases and the J segment 4 bases; nucleotides outside the gene matches: 9. CDR3 length: 15 amino acids. For the CDR3, the DNA is TGTGCCACCAGTGAGAGTACCGGGACAGTTTACGAGCAGTACTTC. Its translation is CATSESTGTVYEQYF.

The rearrangement links TRBV19 to TRBJ1-1, with TRBD1 as a possible D gene (6 bases). The CDR3 loop spans 16 amino acids. CDR1 is LNHDA and CDR2 is SQIVND in the germline V gene (reference sequence). Trimming left V 6 bases short and J 5 bases short, with 22 bases between. The CDR3 DNA sequence: TGTGCCAGTAGCCACCGGGACACGGTTTTGGGTACTGAAGCTTTCTTT. Its translation is CASSHRDTVLGTEAFF.

J is TRBJ1-5 and V is TRBV4-1, with a possible D match to TRBD1 (6 bases). Trimming left V 1 base short and J 6 bases short, with 13 bases between. CDR1 is MGHRA and CDR2 is YSYEKL in the germline V gene. The CDR3 length is 15 residues. CDR3 in DNA: TGCGCCAGCAGCCAAGTCCGGGACACCGGTCAGCCCCAGCATTTT. Its translation is CASSQVRDTGQPQHF.

V gene TRBV7-9 combines with J gene TRBJ2-5; D is ambiguous. V was cut by 1 base and J by 1 base, with 7 bases left in between. The CDR3 contains 14 residues. Per the germline V gene, CDR1 is SEHNR and CDR2 is FQNEAQ (reference sequence). The CDR3 protein is CASSLGVIQETQYF. The CDR3 bases are TGTGCCAGCAGCTTAGGAGTTATCCAAGAGACCCAGTACTTC.

This clone has a single count. CDR3 nucleotides: TGTGCCAGCAGTTTATACAGGGAAAGCGTCGAAGGCTACACCTTC. Its translation is CASSLYRESVEGYTF. The rearrangement uses TRBV27 and TRBJ1-2; maybe TRBD1 (6 bases). The germline V gene encodes CDR1 MNHEY and CDR2 SMNVEV (reference sequence). Trimming stripped 1 base from V and 8 bases from J, with 17 bases between. The CDR3 spans 15 residues.

The chain combines TRBV7-2 with TRBJ1-2, with D uncertain. Germline V gene lookup returns CDR1 SGHTA and CDR2 FQGNSA. This CDR3 is built from 16 residues. With 4 bases removed from V and 4 bases from J, the gap between germline ends came to 19 bases. The CDR3 loop reads CASSSIGGIGSYGYTF. The CDR3 DNA is TGTGCCAGCAGCTCTATCGGAGGAATTGGGAGCTATGGCTACACCTTC. The whole variable domain, filled in from reference TRBV7-2 and TRBJ1-2, reads GAGVSQSPSNKVTEKGKDVELRCDPISGHTALYWYRQSLGQGLEFLIYFQGNSAPDKSGLPSDRFSAERTGGSVSTLTIQRTQQEDSAVYLCASSSIGGIGSYGYTFGSGTRLTVV.